The clone carrying this T cell receptor beta chain was seen a single time. No antigen is known for it. V shed 2 bases, J shed 0 bases, and the junction held 11 bases outside the gene matches. This CDR3 region has 18 residues. Germline V gives CDR1 SGHKS, CDR2 YYEKEE (reference sequence). Clones were sequenced by immunoSEQ multiplex PCR, and TCRdb holds only the in-frame ones, with some missing. The sample shows around 4,800 clones, around two thirds of them seen only once. This record belongs to a study of T cells in tumors after PD-1 blockade. Study-level results: Two pre-treatment samples showed no clonal replacement between them.

This sample comprised tumor tissue, obtained after anti-PD-1 treatment. This TCR was sampled from a human donor with basal cell carcinoma. V gene TRBV5-5 combines with J gene TRBJ2-1; 7 positions agree with TRBD2. The CDR3 spells CASSFDALAGPSYNEQFF. DNA for the CDR3: TGTGCCAGCAGCTTTGACGCCTTAGCGGGCCCCTCCTACAATGAGCAGTTCTTC.